The rows below give T cell receptor beta chains drawn from one sample of a study of graft-versus-host responses after intestinal transplantation. For these TCRs, the target antigens are not known. Some clones are missing from TCRdb's copy, which holds only in-frame ones; the method was immunoSEQ multiplex PCR. The sample lists tens of thousands of clones, about nine tenths occurring once. The sample was unstimulated CD4+ T cells sorted from spleen or lymph node cells, taken before intestinal transplant. The origin of the receptors is a human donor who received an intestinal transplant. The CDR3 runs from the conserved cysteine through the conserved F or W. The order of the fields is clone size, J gene, V gene, D gene, CDR3 DNA, CDR3 protein. A D gene is named only where the DNA matches it firmly. The size entry is marked missing in some rows and otherwise reads once, few, many or a size class.

clone_size: NA
j_call: TRBJ1-4
v_call: TRBV6-5
d_call: TRBD1
cdr3_nt: TGTGCCAGCAGTCTAGACAGGGGTTATGAAAAACTGTTTTTT
cdr3_aa: CASSLDRGYEKLFF

clone_size: NA
j_call: TRBJ2-7
v_call: TRBV14
d_call: TRBD1
cdr3_nt: TGTGCCAGCAGCCAAACCAAGCCCGGGACAGGCAACTACGAGCAGTACTTC
cdr3_aa: CASSQTKPGTGNYEQYF

clone_size: NA
j_call: TRBJ2-1
v_call: TRBV18
d_call: NA
cdr3_nt: TGTGCCAGCTCACCATGGGACGGGGGCAATGAGCAGTTCTTC
cdr3_aa: CASSPWDGGNEQFF

clone_size: NA
j_call: TRBJ1-2
v_call: TRBV6-5
d_call: NA
cdr3_nt: TGTGCCAGCAGACCCGGACAGTTGTTTTTACATGGCTACACCTTC
cdr3_aa: CASRPGQLFLHGYTF

clone_size: NA
j_call: TRBJ2-7
v_call: TRBV4-3
d_call: TRBD1
cdr3_nt: TGCGCCAGCAGCCAAGAAATTTTCAGGTTGGGGACAGGGTCCTACGAGCAGTACTTC
cdr3_aa: CASSQEIFRLGTGSYEQYF

clone_size: few
j_call: TRBJ1-1
v_call: TRBV6-5
d_call: NA
cdr3_nt: TGTGCCAGCCGGCGGGCAGCTAACACTGAAGCTTTCTTT
cdr3_aa: CASRRAANTEAFF

clone_size: NA
j_call: TRBJ2-7
v_call: TRBV5-8
d_call: NA
cdr3_nt: TGTGCCAGCAGCTTGAGGATATCCCAGGGTTACGAGCAGTACTTC
cdr3_aa: CASSLRISQGYEQYF

clone_size: NA
j_call: TRBJ1-2
v_call: TRBV19
d_call: NA
cdr3_nt: TGTGCCAGTCGAAATAACGACAGATTATATGGCTACACCTTC
cdr3_aa: CASRNNDRLYGYTF

clone_size: NA
j_call: TRBJ1-1
v_call: TRBV18
d_call: NA
cdr3_nt: TGTGCCAGCTCACGAGGGAGCACTGAAGCTTTCTTT
cdr3_aa: CASSRGSTEAFF

clone_size: NA
j_call: TRBJ2-2
v_call: TRBV10-3
d_call: NA
cdr3_nt: TGTGCCATCAGTGAAACGGAGGGGGGGGAGCTGTTTTTT
cdr3_aa: CAISETEGGELFF

clone_size: NA
j_call: TRBJ2-7
v_call: TRBV5-5
d_call: NA
cdr3_nt: TGTGCCAGCAGCTTCCAGGGGTTACGTCCCTACGAGCAGTACTTC
cdr3_aa: CASSFQGLRPYEQYF

clone_size: NA
j_call: TRBJ1-6
v_call: TRBV19
d_call: TRBD1
cdr3_nt: TGTGCCAGTAGTACCAACAGGGGGCTTTATTCACCCCTCCACTTT
cdr3_aa: CASSTNRGLYSPLHF

clone_size: NA
j_call: TRBJ2-3
v_call: TRBV9
d_call: TRBD2
cdr3_nt: TGTGCCAGCAGCCCACGGACTAGCGGGGGGACAGATACGCAGTATTTT
cdr3_aa: CASSPRTSGGTDTQYF

clone_size: NA
j_call: TRBJ1-2
v_call: TRBV11-3
d_call: TRBD1
cdr3_nt: TGTGCCAGCAGCTCTAGCCGGGACAGGGCCTATGGCTACACCTTC
cdr3_aa: CASSSSRDRAYGYTF

clone_size: NA
j_call: TRBJ2-2
v_call: TRBV6-5
d_call: TRBD2
cdr3_nt: TGTGCCGCTGGACTAGCGGGGGCCACCGGGGAGCTGTTTTTT
cdr3_aa: CAAGLAGATGELFF

clone_size: NA
j_call: TRBJ1-2
v_call: TRBV4-3
d_call: NA
cdr3_nt: TGCGCCAGCAGCACGAATACAGTAAACTATGGCTACACCTTC
cdr3_aa: CASSTNTVNYGYTF

clone_size: once
j_call: TRBJ2-7
v_call: TRBV9
d_call: TRBD2
cdr3_nt: TGTGCCAGCAGCGTACAAGCGGGGGGATACGAGCAGTACTTC
cdr3_aa: CASSVQAGGYEQYF

clone_size: NA
j_call: TRBJ1-1
v_call: TRBV12-5
d_call: TRBD1
cdr3_nt: TGTGCTAGTGGTCTAGGGGGCACGACTGAAGCTTTCTTT
cdr3_aa: CASGLGGTTEAFF

clone_size: NA
j_call: TRBJ2-5
v_call: TRBV7-9
d_call: NA
cdr3_nt: TGTGCCAGCAGCTCCCCCCGGGAGACCCAGTACTTC
cdr3_aa: CASSSPRETQYF

clone_size: once
j_call: TRBJ2-5
v_call: TRBV7-9
d_call: TRBD2
cdr3_nt: TGTGCCAGCAGTCCGGGCGACGCTAGCGGGACGGAGACCCAGTACTTC
cdr3_aa: CASSPGDASGTETQYF

clone_size: NA
j_call: TRBJ2-5
v_call: TRBV9
d_call: NA
cdr3_nt: TGTGCCAGCAGCGTAGCAGCGGTGCAAGAGACCCAGTACTTC
cdr3_aa: CASSVAAVQETQYF

clone_size: once
j_call: TRBJ2-2
v_call: TRBV30
d_call: NA
cdr3_nt: TGTGCCTGGGCCGCTCGTACCGGGACAACAACCGGGGAGCTGTTTTTT
cdr3_aa: CAWAARTGTTTGELFF

clone_size: NA
j_call: TRBJ1-4
v_call: TRBV14
d_call: NA
cdr3_nt: TGTGCCAGCAGCCAGGAGGGGGGGCATCCTGGTGAAAAACTGTTTTTT
cdr3_aa: CASSQEGGHPGEKLFF

clone_size: NA
j_call: TRBJ2-2
v_call: TRBV5-1
d_call: NA
cdr3_nt: TGCGCCACCTCCAAGACTACCACCGGGGAGCTGTTTTTT
cdr3_aa: CATSKTTTGELFF

clone_size: NA
j_call: TRBJ2-7
v_call: TRBV19
d_call: NA
cdr3_nt: TGTGCCAGTAGTCAGGGAAGCTCCTACGAGCAGTACTTC
cdr3_aa: CASSQGSSYEQYF

clone_size: few
j_call: TRBJ1-3
v_call: TRBV6-1
d_call: NA
cdr3_nt: TGTGCCAGCAGTGTCCAGGCCAACTCTGGAAACACCATATATTTT
cdr3_aa: CASSVQANSGNTIYF

clone_size: NA
j_call: TRBJ1-3
v_call: TRBV21-1
d_call: NA
cdr3_nt: TGTGCCAGCAGCAAAGAGGGGCAGGTTGGAAACACCATATATTTT
cdr3_aa: CASSKEGQVGNTIYF

clone_size: NA
j_call: TRBJ2-2
v_call: TRBV27
d_call: TRBD1
cdr3_nt: TGTGCCAGCAGTTTAGGGACAGCAACCGGGGAGCTGTTTTTT
cdr3_aa: CASSLGTATGELFF

clone_size: NA
j_call: TRBJ1-3
v_call: TRBV7-8
d_call: NA
cdr3_nt: TGTGCCAGCAGCTCTCAGGGGTACGGAAACACCATATATTTT
cdr3_aa: CASSSQGYGNTIYF